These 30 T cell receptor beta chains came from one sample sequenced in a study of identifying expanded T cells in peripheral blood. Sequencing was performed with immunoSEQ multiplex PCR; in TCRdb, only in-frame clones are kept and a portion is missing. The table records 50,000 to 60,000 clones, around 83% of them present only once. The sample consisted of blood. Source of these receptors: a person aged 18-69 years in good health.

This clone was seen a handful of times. This CDR3 reads CASSPTGSHEQYF. As DNA, the CDR3 is TGTGCCAGCAGTCCTACAGGGTCCCACGAGCAGTACTTC. The chain combines TRBV28 with TRBJ2-7; tentative D call: TRBD1 (6 bases). Deletions cut 5 bases from V and 5 bases from J, with 13 bases between. This CDR3 contains 13 residues. The V gene's germline CDR1 is MDHEN and CDR2 SYDVKM.

The CDR3 region has the DNA TGTGCCAGCAGCTCACAGGCGACTCGTTACACCGGGGAGCTGTTTTTT. This encodes CASSSQATRYTGELFF. The rearrangement joins TRBV7-2 to TRBJ2-2; TRBD1 is a possible D gene (5 bases). V was shortened by 4 bases and J by 3 bases, with 15 bases between the two germline ends. The CDR3 runs to 16 residues. Germline V lookup: CDR1 SGHTA, CDR2 FQGNSA.

CDR3 coding DNA: TGTGCCAGCAGTGAAGCGCTTCAGGACAGGGACAGCACAGATACGCAGTATTTT. Translated, it gives CASSEALQDRDSTDTQYF. The chain couples TRBV2 to TRBJ2-3; 8 bases agree with TRBD1. CDR1 SNHLY and CDR2 FYNNEI come from the germline V gene. The ends lost 0 bases at V and 0 bases at J; junction bases unmatched: 8. CDR3 length: 18 amino acids.

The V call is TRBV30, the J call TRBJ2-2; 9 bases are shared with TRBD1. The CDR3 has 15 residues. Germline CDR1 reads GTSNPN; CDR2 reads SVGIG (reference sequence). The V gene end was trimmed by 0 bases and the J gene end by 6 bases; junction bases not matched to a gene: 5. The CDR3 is CAWSVQDRGAGELFF. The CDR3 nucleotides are TGTGCCTGGAGTGTACAGGACAGGGGAGCCGGGGAGCTGTTTTTT.

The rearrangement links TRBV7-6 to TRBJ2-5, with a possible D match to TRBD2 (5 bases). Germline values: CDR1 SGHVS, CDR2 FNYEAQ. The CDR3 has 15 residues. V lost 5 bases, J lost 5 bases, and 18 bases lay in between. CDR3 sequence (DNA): TGTGCCAGCAGCCCGAACACTGTCACGGGGGAGACCCAGTACTTC. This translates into CASSPNTVTGETQYF.

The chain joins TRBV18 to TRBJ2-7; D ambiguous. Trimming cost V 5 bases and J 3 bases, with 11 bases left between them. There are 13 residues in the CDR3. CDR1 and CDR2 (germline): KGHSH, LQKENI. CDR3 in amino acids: CASSAQENYEQYV. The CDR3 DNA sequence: TGTGCCAGCTCAGCCCAAGAGAACTACGAGCAGTACGTC.

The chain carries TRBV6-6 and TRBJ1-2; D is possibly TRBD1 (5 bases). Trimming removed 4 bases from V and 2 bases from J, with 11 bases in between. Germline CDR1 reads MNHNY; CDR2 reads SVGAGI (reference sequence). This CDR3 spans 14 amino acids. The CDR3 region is CASSSRRDNYGYTF. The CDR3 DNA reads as TGTGCCAGCAGTTCAAGGCGGGACAACTATGGCTACACCTTC.

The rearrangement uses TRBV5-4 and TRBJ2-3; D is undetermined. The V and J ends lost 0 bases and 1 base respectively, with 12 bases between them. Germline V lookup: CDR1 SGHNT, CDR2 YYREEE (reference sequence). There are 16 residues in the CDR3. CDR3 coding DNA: TGTGCCAGCAGCTTGGAGAGGTTGGCAGGCACAGATACGCAGTATTTT. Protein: CASSLERLAGTDTQYF. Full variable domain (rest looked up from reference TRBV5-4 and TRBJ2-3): ETGVTQSPTHLIKTRGQQVTLRCSSQSGHNTVSWYQQALGQGPQFIFQYYREEENGRGNFPPRFSGLQFPNYSSELNVNALELDDSALYLCASSLERLAGTDTQYFGPGTRLTVL.

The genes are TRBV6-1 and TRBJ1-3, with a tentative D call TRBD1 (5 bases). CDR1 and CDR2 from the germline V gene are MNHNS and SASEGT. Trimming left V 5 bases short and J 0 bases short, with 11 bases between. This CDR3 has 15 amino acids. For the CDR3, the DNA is TGTGCCAGCAGTACCTGGGGGGGCTCTGGAAACACCATATATTTT. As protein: CASSTWGGSGNTIYF.

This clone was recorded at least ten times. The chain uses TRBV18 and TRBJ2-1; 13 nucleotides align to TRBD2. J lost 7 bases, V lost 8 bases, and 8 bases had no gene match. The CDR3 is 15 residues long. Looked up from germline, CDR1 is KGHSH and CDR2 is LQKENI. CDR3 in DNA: TGTGCCAGCGCGGCCGGACTAGCGGGAGTTAATGAGCAGTTCTTC. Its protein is CASAAGLAGVNEQFF.

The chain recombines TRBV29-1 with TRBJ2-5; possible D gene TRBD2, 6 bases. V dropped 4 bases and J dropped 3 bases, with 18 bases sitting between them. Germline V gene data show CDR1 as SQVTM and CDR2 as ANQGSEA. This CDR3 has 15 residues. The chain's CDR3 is CSVGGGGAWEETQYF. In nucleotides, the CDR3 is TGCAGCGTTGGGGGCGGCGGGGCCTGGGAAGAGACCCAGTACTTC.

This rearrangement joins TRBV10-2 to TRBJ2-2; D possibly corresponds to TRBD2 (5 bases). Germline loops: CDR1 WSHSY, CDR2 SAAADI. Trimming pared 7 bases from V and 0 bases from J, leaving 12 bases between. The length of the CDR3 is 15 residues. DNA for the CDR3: TGCGCCAGCATGAGGCCGGGGTCGAACACCGGGGAGCTGTTTTTT. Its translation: CASMRPGSNTGELFF.

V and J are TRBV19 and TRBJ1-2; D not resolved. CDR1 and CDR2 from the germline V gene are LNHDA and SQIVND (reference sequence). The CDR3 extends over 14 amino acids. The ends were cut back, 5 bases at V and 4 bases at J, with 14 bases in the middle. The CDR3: CASSWGLSGYGYTF. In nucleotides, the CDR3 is TGTGCCAGTAGTTGGGGTCTCTCGGGCTATGGCTACACCTTC.

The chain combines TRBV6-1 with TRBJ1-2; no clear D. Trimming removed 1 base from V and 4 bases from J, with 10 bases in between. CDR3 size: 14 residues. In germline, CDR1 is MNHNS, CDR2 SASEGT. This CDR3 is CASSEGASGYGYTF. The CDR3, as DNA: TGTGCCAGCAGTGAAGGCGCCTCTGGCTATGGCTACACCTTC.

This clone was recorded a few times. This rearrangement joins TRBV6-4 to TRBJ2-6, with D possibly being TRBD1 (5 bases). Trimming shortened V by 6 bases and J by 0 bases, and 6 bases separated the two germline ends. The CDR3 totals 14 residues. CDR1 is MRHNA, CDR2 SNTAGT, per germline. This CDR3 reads CASRDSSGANVLTF. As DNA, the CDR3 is TGTGCCAGCAGAGACAGCTCTGGGGCCAACGTCCTGACTTTC.

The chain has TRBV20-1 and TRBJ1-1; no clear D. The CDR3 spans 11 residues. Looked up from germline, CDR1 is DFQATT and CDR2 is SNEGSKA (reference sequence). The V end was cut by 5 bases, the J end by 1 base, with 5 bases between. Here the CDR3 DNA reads TGCAGTGCTGAACGGAACACTGAAGCTTTCTTT. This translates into CSAERNTEAFF.

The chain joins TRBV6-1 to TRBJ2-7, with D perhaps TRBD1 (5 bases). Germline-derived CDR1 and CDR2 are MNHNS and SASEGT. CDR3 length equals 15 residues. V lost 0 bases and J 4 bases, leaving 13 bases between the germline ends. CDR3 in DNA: TGTGCCAGCAGTGAAGCGCGCAGGGTTTCGTACGAGCAGTACTTC. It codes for CASSEARRVSYEQYF.

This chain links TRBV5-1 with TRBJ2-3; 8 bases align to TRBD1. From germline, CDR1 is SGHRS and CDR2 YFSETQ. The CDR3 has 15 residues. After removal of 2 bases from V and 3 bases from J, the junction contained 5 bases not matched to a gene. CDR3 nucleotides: TGCGCCAGCAGCTTTCAGGGGGCCCGGACAGATACGCAGTATTTT. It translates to CASSFQGARTDTQYF.

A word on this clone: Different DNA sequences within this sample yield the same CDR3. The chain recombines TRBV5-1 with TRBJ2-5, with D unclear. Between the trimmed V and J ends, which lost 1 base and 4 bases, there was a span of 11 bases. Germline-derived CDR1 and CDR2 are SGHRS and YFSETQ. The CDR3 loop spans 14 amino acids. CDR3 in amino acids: CASSLLGSRETQYF. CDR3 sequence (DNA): TGCGCCAGCAGCTTGTTGGGGTCCCGAGAGACCCAGTACTTC.

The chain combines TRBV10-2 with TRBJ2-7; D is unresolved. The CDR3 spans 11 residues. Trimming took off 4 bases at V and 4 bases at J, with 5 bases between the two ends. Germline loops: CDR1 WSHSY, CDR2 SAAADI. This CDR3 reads CASSVGYEQYV. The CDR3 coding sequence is TGCGCCAGCAGTGTGGGATACGAGCAGTACGTC.

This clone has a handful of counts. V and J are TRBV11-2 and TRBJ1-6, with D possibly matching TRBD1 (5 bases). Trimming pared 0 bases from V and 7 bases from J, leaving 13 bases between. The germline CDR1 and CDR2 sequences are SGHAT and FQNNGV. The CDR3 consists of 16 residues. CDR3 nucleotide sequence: TGTGCCAGCAGCTTAGATCAGGGTATTTTAAATTCACCCCTCCACTTT. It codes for CASSLDQGILNSPLHF.

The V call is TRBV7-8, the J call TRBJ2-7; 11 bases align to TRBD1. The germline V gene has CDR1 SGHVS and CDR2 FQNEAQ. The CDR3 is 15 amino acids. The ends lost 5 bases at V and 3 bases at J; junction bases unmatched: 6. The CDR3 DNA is TGTGCCAGCAGCCGATCGGGACAGGGGGGCTACGAGCAGTACTTC. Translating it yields CASSRSGQGGYEQYF. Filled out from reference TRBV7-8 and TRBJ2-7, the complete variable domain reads GAGVSQSPRYKVAKRGQDVALRCDPISGHVSLFWYQQALGQGPEFLTYFQNEAQLDKSGLPSDRFFAERPEGSVSTLKIQRTQQEDSAVYLCASSRSGQGGYEQYFGPGTRLTVT.

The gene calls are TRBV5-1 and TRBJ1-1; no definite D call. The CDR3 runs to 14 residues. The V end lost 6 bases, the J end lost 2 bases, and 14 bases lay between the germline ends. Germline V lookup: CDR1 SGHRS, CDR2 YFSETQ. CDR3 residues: CASKGSSVNTEAFF. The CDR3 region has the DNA TGCGCCAGCAAGGGCTCCAGCGTAAACACTGAAGCTTTCTTT.

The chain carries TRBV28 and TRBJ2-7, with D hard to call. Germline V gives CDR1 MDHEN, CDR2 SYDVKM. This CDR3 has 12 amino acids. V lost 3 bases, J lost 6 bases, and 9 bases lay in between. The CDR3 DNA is TGTGCCAGCAGTTTGCTCCACGGCGAGCAGTACTTC. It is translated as CASSLLHGEQYF. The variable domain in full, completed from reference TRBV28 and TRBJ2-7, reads DVKVTQSSRYLVKRTGEKVFLECVQDMDHENMFWYRQDPGLGLRLIYFSYDVKMKEKGDIPEGYSVSREKKERFSLILESASTNQTSMYLCASSLLHGEQYFGPGTRLTVT.

CDR3 nucleotide sequence: TGTGCCAGCAGCAGGGACAGGTACGAGCAGTACTTC. It is translated as CASSRDRYEQYF. The V call is TRBV5-6, the J call TRBJ2-7, with TRBD1 identical over 8 bases. The CDR3 is 12 residues long. The junction had 1 base not matched to a gene; V was cut back by 4 bases and J by 4 bases. CDR1 SGHDT and CDR2 YYEEEE come from the germline V gene.

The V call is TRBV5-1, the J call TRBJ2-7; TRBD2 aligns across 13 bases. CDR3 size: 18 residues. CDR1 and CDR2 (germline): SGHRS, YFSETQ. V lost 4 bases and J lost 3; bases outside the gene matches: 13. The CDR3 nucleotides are TGCGCCAGCAGCCCGACTAGCGGGGGGACCGGACTAAACTACGAGCAGTACGTC. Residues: CASSPTSGGTGLNYEQYV.

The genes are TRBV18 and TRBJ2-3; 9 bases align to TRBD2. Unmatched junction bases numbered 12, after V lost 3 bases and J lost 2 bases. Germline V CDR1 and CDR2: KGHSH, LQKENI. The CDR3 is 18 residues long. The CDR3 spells CASSPQELAGLLTDTQYF. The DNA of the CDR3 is TGTGCCAGCTCACCCCAAGAACTAGCGGGCTTACTCACAGATACGCAGTATTTT.

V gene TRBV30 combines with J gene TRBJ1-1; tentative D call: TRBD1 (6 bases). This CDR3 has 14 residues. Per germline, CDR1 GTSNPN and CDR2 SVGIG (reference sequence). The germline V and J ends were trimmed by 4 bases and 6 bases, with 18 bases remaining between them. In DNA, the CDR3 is TGTGCCTGGATTCCAGGGTCAGGGGAACCTGAAGCTTTCTTT. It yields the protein CAWIPGSGEPEAFF.

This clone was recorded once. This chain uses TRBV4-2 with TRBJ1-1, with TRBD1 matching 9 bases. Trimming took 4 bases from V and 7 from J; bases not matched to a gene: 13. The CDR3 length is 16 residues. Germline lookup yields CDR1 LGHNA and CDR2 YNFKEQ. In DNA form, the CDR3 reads TGTGCCAGCAGCCGACTAACCGGGACAGGGCCTAGTGAAGCTTTCTTT. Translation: CASSRLTGTGPSEAFF.

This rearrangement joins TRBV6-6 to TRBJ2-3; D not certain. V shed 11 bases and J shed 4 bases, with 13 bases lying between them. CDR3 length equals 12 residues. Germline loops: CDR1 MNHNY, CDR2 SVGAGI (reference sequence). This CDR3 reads CAGGPMPDTQYF. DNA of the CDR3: TGTGCCGGTGGGCCTATGCCAGATACGCAGTATTTT.